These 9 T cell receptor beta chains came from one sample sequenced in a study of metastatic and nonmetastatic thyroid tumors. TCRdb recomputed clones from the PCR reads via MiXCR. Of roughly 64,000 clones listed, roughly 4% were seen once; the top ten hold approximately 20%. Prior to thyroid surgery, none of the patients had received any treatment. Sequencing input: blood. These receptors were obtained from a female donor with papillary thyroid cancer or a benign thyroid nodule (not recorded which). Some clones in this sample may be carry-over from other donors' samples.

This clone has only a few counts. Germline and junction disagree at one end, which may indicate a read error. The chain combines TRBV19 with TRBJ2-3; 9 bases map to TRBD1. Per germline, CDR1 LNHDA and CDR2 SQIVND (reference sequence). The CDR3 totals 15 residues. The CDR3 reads CASISGTGRTDTQYF. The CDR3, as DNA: TGTGCCAGTATTTCCGGGACAGGGCGCACGGATACGCAGTATTTT.

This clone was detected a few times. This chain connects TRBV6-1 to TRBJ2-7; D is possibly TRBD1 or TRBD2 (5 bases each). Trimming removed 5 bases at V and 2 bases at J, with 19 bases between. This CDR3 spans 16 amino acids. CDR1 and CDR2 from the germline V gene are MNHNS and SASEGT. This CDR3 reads CASSSRGGTETYEQYF. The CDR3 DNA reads TGTGCCAGCAGTAGCCGGGGTGGGACGGAGACCTACGAGCAGTACTTC.

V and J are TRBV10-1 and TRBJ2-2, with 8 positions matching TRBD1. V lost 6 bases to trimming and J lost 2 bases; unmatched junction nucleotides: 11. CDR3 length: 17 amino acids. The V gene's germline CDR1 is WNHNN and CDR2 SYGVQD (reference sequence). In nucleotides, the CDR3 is TGCGCCAGCAGCCGGACAGGGTCTTCAAGAAACACCGGGGAGCTGTTTTTT. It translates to CASSRTGSSRNTGELFF.

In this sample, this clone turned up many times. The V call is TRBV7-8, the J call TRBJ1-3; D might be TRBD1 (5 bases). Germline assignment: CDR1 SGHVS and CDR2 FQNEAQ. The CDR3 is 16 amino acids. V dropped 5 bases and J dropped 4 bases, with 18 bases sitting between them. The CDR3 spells CASSPGLLGSGNTIYF. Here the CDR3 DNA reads TGTGCCAGCAGCCCGGGACTCCTAGGCTCCGGAAACACCATATATTTT.

The CDR3 DNA sequence: TGTGCCAGCAGTGCTGGCAGGGGCAGAACGTACAATGAGCAGTTCTTC. Translated, it gives CASSAGRGRTYNEQFF. The gene calls are TRBV6-1 and TRBJ2-1, with TRBD1 as a possible D gene (6 bases). V dropped 4 bases and J dropped 4 bases, with 17 bases sitting between them. Per germline, CDR1 MNHNS and CDR2 SASEGT. The CDR3 runs to 16 residues.

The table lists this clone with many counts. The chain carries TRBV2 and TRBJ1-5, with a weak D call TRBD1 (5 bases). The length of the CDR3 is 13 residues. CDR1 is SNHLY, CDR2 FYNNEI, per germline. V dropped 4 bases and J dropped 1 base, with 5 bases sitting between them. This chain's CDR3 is CASSGDSNQPQHF. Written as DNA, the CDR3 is TGTGCCAGCAGTGGGGACAGCAATCAGCCCCAGCATTTT. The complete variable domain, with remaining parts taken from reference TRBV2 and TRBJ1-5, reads EPEVTQTPSHQVTQMGQEVILRCVPISNHLYFYWYRQILGQKVEFLVSFYNNEISEKSEIFDDQFSVERPDGSNFTLKIRSTKLEDSAMYFCASSGDSNQPQHFGDGTRLSIL.

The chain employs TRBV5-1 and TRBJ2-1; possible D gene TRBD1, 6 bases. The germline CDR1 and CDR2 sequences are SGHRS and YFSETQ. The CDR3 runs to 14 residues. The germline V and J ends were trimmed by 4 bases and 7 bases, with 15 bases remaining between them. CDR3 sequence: CASSLGQRSNEQFF. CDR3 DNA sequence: TGCGCCAGCAGCCTCGGACAGCGGTCGAATGAGCAGTTCTTC. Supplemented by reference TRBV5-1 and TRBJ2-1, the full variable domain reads KAGVTQTPRYLIKTRGQQVTLSCSPISGHRSVSWYQQTPGQGLQFLFEYFSETQRNKGNFPGRFSGRQFSNSRSEMNVSTLELGDSALYLCASSLGQRSNEQFFGPGTRLTVL.

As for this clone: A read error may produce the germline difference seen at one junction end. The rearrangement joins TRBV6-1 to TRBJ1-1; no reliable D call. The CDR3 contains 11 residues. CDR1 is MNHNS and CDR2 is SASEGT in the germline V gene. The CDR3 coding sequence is TGTGCCAGCAGCCCGCGGTACGATCAGTACTTT. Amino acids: CASSPRYDQYF.

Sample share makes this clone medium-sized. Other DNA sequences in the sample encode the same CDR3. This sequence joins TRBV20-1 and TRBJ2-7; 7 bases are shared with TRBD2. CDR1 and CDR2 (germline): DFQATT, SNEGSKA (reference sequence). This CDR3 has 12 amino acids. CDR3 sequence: CSAGRGDYEQYF. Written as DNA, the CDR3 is TGCAGCGCCGGTCGGGGGGACTACGAGCAGTACTTC.